Listed below are T cell receptor beta chains from one sample, sequenced in a study of cytomegalovirus exposure and HLA in healthy donors. Repertoires were generated with immunoSEQ multiplex PCR, while TCRdb's copy carries only in-frame clones and drops some. The sample records under 150,000 clones, less than 85% being singletons. The sequencing input was PBMCs. The receptors originated from a man aged 40-49 years in good health and CMV-seropositive. Each CDR3 is given with its conserved first and last residue. A D gene is named only where the DNA matches it firmly. Some rows mark clone size as missing; the rest say once, few, many or name a class of expanded clone.

d_call	v_call	j_call	clone_size	cdr3_aa	cdr3_nt
TRBD2	TRBV7-6	TRBJ2-1	NA	CASSLGAGGNNEQFF	TGTGCCAGCAGCTTAGGGGCGGGAGGCAACAATGAGCAGTTCTTC
NA	TRBV6-6	TRBJ2-2	NA	CASSYLELFF	TGTGCCAGCAGCTACCTGGAGCTGTTTTTT
TRBD1	TRBV27	TRBJ1-6	few	CASSFRDRKVSPLHF	TGTGCCAGCAGTTTCAGGGACAGGAAGGTTTCACCCCTCCACTTT
TRBD1	TRBV7-9	TRBJ1-1	NA	CASSLSGGRTEAFF	TGTGCCAGCAGCTTATCAGGGGGTCGCACTGAAGCTTTCTTT
NA	TRBV19	TRBJ1-1	NA	CASSLGVTGTEAFF	TGTGCCAGTAGTCTCGGCGTAACCGGGACTGAAGCTTTCTTT
NA	TRBV4-1	TRBJ2-7	many	CASSQGRQYEQYF	TGCGCCAGCAGCCAAGGCCGACAGTACGAGCAGTACTTC
TRBD1	TRBV27	TRBJ2-7	once	CASSLRGQGAYEQYF	TGTGCCAGCAGTCTCAGGGGACAGGGGGCCTACGAGCAGTACTTC
NA	TRBV12-2	TRBJ2-7	NA	CASRPTLTGPSSYEQYF	TGTGCAAGTCGCCCCACCCTGACAGGGCCTAGCTCCTACGAGCAGTACTTC
TRBD1	TRBV7-9	TRBJ2-7	NA	CASSPRTGAGDEQYF	TGTGCCAGCAGCCCCCGGACAGGGGCCGGGGACGAGCAGTACTTC
NA	TRBV29-1	TRBJ1-1	NA	CSVAQALKGNTEAFF	TGCAGCGTTGCGCAGGCGTTAAAAGGGAACACTGAAGCTTTCTTT
NA	TRBV13	TRBJ1-1	NA	CASSPPGWVAFF	TGTGCCAGCAGTCCACCAGGGTGGGTTGCTTTCTTT
TRBD1	TRBV7-9	TRBJ1-4	NA	CASSSRQGGGEKLFF	TGTGCCAGCAGCTCCCGACAGGGTGGAGGGGAAAAACTGTTTTTT
TRBD2	TRBV4-2	TRBJ2-7	NA	CASSQVTTSGTYEQYF	TGTGCCAGCAGCCAAGTTACGACTAGCGGTACCTACGAGCAGTACTTC
TRBD1	TRBV5-1	TRBJ1-1	few	CASSTGQGSLNTEAFF	TGCGCCAGCAGCACCGGACAGGGCTCCCTGAACACTGAAGCTTTCTTT
NA	TRBV2	TRBJ2-3	NA	CARRGLTDTQYF	TGTGCCCGCAGGGGACTAACAGATACGCAGTATTTT
NA	TRBV29-1	TRBJ2-1	NA	CSVEPGEDEQFF	TGCAGCGTTGAGCCGGGGGAGGATGAGCAGTTCTTC
TRBD2	TRBV11-2	TRBJ2-3	NA	CASSSGLAGGLRDTQYF	TGTGCCAGCAGCTCCGGACTAGCGGGGGGGCTTAGGGATACGCAGTATTTT
NA	TRBV7-2	TRBJ1-1	NA	CASSSTGFGTEAFF	TGTGCCAGCAGTTCCACAGGGTTCGGCACTGAAGCTTTCTTT
NA	TRBV7-4	TRBJ2-7	few	CASSRDSSYEQYF	TGTGCCAGCAGCCGCGACAGCTCCTACGAGCAGTACTTC
TRBD2	TRBV7-6	TRBJ2-7	NA	CASSLGVTSGKYEQYF	TGTGCCAGCAGCTTAGGGGTGACTAGCGGGAAGTACGAGCAGTACTTC
TRBD1	TRBV29-1	TRBJ2-1	NA	CSVETGIYNEQFF	TGCAGCGTTGAGACAGGGATTTACAATGAGCAGTTCTTC
TRBD2	TRBV7-2	TRBJ2-7	NA	CASSSGGTYEQYF	TGTGCCAGCAGTAGCGGGGGAACCTACGAGCAGTACTTC
NA	TRBV5-1	TRBJ1-1	NA	CASSLAGGRGTEAFF	TGCGCCAGCAGCTTGGCCGGGGGGAGAGGGACTGAAGCTTTCTTT
NA	TRBV9	TRBJ2-7	NA	CASSVAGQSYEQYF	TGTGCCAGCAGCGTCGCCGGACAATCCTACGAGCAGTACTTC
TRBD1	TRBV7-9	TRBJ2-7	NA	CASSPPGQGVEQYF	TGTGCCAGCAGCCCCCCGGGACAGGGTGTGGAGCAGTACTTC
NA	TRBV7-9	TRBJ2-1	NA	CASSPRTPSYNEQFF	TGTGCCAGCAGCCCTAGGACACCCTCCTACAATGAGCAGTTCTTC